This TCR beta chain derives from a study of identifying expanded T cells in peripheral blood. The CDR3 runs 16 residues. Germline values: CDR1 GTSNPN, CDR2 SVGIG (reference sequence). Trimming pared 0 bases from V and 3 bases from J, leaving 17 bases between. Some clones are missing from TCRdb's copy, which holds only in-frame ones; the method was immunoSEQ multiplex PCR. Found here are some 120,000 clones, roughly 82% of them singletons; the top ten hold around 3.3%. This chain links TRBV30 with TRBJ1-1; unclear D gene. The TCR originated in a person between 18 and 75 years old in good health. Sequencing was done on a sample of blood. CDR3 loop: CAWSVLSSLVDTEAFF. As DNA, the CDR3 is TGTGCCTGGAGTGTACTGAGTTCCCTAGTGGACACTGAAGCTTTCTTT.